The 32 T cell receptor beta chains below all came from one sample that was sequenced in a study of cytomegalovirus exposure and HLA in healthy donors. It was with 60 Vbeta and 13 Jbeta primers that the PCR ran. Profiling relied on immunoSEQ multiplex PCR, and the TCRdb table lists in-frame clones only, not all of them. The table includes roughly 150,000 clones, around 9.7% detected once. Specimen: PBMCs. These receptors all come from a man aged 45-65 years in good health and CMV-seronegative.

This clone was seen only a few times. V gene TRBV10-2 combines with J gene TRBJ1-1, with 9 nucleotides matching TRBD1. This CDR3 contains 13 residues. J lost 2 bases, V lost 8 bases, and 3 bases had no gene match. Germline V lookup: CDR1 WSHSY, CDR2 SAAADI. DNA of the CDR3: TGCGCCAGCGGGACAGGGTTTAACACTGAAGCTTTCTTT. This gives the protein CASGTGFNTEAFF.

This clone was observed a handful of times. The identical CDR3 is also encoded by other nucleotide sequences in the sample. This chain links TRBV5-6 with TRBJ2-3; 9 bases align to TRBD1. CDR3 length equals 19 residues. J lost 2 bases, V lost 3 bases, and 16 bases had no gene match. Germline V gene data show CDR1 as SGHDT and CDR2 as YYEEEE. The CDR3 nucleotides are TGTGCCAGCAGCTCGAGACACCGGGACAGGGATTTAGTCACAGATACGCAGTATTTT. Amino acid sequence: CASSSRHRDRDLVTDTQYF.

This clone was recorded a few times. V usage is TRBV6-4 and J usage is TRBJ2-1; TRBD2 matches 12 bases. CDR3 size: 16 residues. Germline-derived CDR1 and CDR2 are MRHNA and SNTAGT. V was clipped by 4 bases and J by 12 bases; unmatched bases: 13. As DNA, the CDR3 is TGTGCCAGCAGTGTAAATCAGGCTAGCGGGAGGGCTAGGCAGTTCTTC. Protein sequence: CASSVNQASGRARQFF.

This clone appeared many times. The J gene is TRBJ1-6, the V gene TRBV6-5; D is unclear. The CDR3 is 15 residues long. V was clipped by 5 bases and J by 5 bases, with 13 bases between them. Germline loops: CDR1 MNHEY, CDR2 SVGAGI. In DNA, the CDR3 is TGTGCCAGCAGTCCTCTGGGCAGTAATAATTCACCCCTCCACTTT. The encoded protein is CASSPLGSNNSPLHF.

This sequence joins TRBV11-1 and TRBJ2-5; 12 positions match TRBD2. Germline V lookup: CDR1 SGHAT, CDR2 FQDESV (reference sequence). The CDR3 loop spans 15 amino acids. Trimming took 7 bases from V and 1 from J; bases not matched to a gene: 4. CDR3 residues: CASKASGGAQETQYF. The CDR3, as DNA: TGTGCCAGCAAGGCTAGCGGGGGGGCCCAAGAGACCCAGTACTTC.

CDR3 DNA sequence: TGTGCCAGCAGTCTCGGGACTTCGAACACCGGGGAGCTGTTTTTT. As protein: CASSLGTSNTGELFF. The chain uses TRBV2 and TRBJ2-2; weak D call: TRBD2 (6 bases). This CDR3 is built from 15 residues. V was cut by 5 bases and J by 0 bases, with 10 bases left in between. Germline values: CDR1 SNHLY, CDR2 FYNNEI.

The table lists this clone with a few counts. The genes are TRBV27 and TRBJ2-7, with D possibly TRBD1 on 6 matching bases. Trimming shortened V by 6 bases and J by 6 bases, and 9 bases separated the two germline ends. CDR3 length equals 11 residues. Germline values: CDR1 MNHEY, CDR2 SMNVEV (reference sequence). The CDR3 DNA reads TGTGCCAGCAGCACAGGGCGCGAGCAGTACTTC. Encoded protein: CASSTGREQYF.

The chain carries TRBV7-2 and TRBJ2-3; 7 bases match TRBD1. The trim removed 0 bases at V and 5 bases at J, leaving 8 bases unmatched. Germline V gives CDR1 SGHTA, CDR2 FQGNSA. The CDR3 runs to 16 residues. The CDR3 region is CASSLAIGGAVDTQYF. The CDR3 region has the DNA TGTGCCAGCAGCTTAGCGATAGGGGGCGCGGTAGATACGCAGTATTTT.

This clone was recorded a few times. The genes are TRBV5-6 and TRBJ2-1; D may be TRBD1 (5 bases). The germline V gene encodes CDR1 SGHDT and CDR2 YYEEEE. The CDR3 covers 16 residues. Deletions cut 0 bases from V and 1 base from J, with 11 bases between. The CDR3 DNA reads as TGTGCCAGCAGCTTGGGGGGCCCCACATCCTACAATGAGCAGTTCTTC. Its translation is CASSLGGPTSYNEQFF.

This clone was seen more than once but under ten times. The chain uses TRBV7-2 and TRBJ2-3, with 8 positions matching TRBD2. The trim removed 5 bases at V and 6 bases at J, leaving 7 bases unmatched. The length of the CDR3 is 14 residues. Per germline, CDR1 SGHTA and CDR2 FQGNSA. The chain's CDR3 is CASSPRTSRDTQYF. The CDR3 DNA follows: TGTGCCAGCAGCCCGCGGACTAGCCGGGATACGCAGTATTTT.

This clone has a handful of counts. The chain carries TRBV12-5 and TRBJ1-2; no clear D. Trimming removed 2 bases at V and 3 bases at J, with 10 bases between. CDR3 length: 14 amino acids. The germline V gene encodes CDR1 LGHNT and CDR2 FRNRAP. The CDR3 coding sequence is TGTGCTAGTGGTTTGTCCGGGTCCCACTATGGCTACACCTTC. This encodes CASGLSGSHYGYTF.

With respect to this clone: Other DNA sequences in the same sample also yield this CDR3. This chain joins TRBV4-1 and TRBJ2-7; TRBD2 matches 12 bases. The CDR3 loop spans 18 amino acids. Losses at the gene ends were 3 bases for V and 0 bases for J; bases not matched to a gene: 9. CDR1 is MGHRA, CDR2 YSYEKL, per germline. Here the CDR3 reads CASSQAGTSGFSSYEQYF. The DNA of the CDR3 is TGCGCCAGCAGCCAGGCCGGGACTAGCGGGTTCAGCTCCTACGAGCAGTACTTC.

This clone was observed a few times. This rearrangement joins TRBV7-3 to TRBJ2-5, with 8 bases aligning to TRBD2. The CDR3 has 14 residues. J lost 4 bases, V lost 3 bases, and 4 bases had no gene match. Germline CDR1 reads SGHTA; CDR2 reads FQGTGA. The CDR3, as DNA: TGTGCCAGCAGCTTCGCCGGGAGGGGAGAGACCCAGTACTTC. Protein: CASSFAGRGETQYF.

This clone turned up a few times. The chain uses TRBV6-1 and TRBJ1-1; D remains ambiguous. Looked up from germline, CDR1 is MNHNS and CDR2 is SASEGT. The CDR3 runs 14 residues. With 5 bases removed from V and 8 bases from J, the gap between germline ends came to 18 bases. This chain's CDR3 is CASSPSQRRPEAFF. For the CDR3, the DNA is TGTGCCAGCAGTCCTAGCCAACGACGTCCCGAAGCTTTCTTT.

The chain carries TRBV29-1 and TRBJ1-6; D ambiguous. There are 14 residues in the CDR3. Germline V gives CDR1 SQVTM, CDR2 ANQGSEA. V lost 5 bases and J 7 bases, leaving 15 bases between the germline ends. DNA of the CDR3: TGCAGCGTTTCCCTTCTGGAGGGCAATTCACCCCTCCACTTT. This sequence encodes CSVSLLEGNSPLHF.

This clone was picked up a small number of times. The CDR3 loop reads CASSSGTDSGNTIYF. The DNA for the CDR3 is TGTGCCAGCAGCTCCGGGACAGACTCTGGAAACACCATATATTTT. The rearrangement links TRBV6-1 to TRBJ1-3; 7 bases agree with TRBD1. The V segment lost 6 bases and the J segment 0 bases; nucleotides outside the gene matches: 5. Germline lookup yields CDR1 MNHNS and CDR2 SASEGT. There are 15 residues in the CDR3.

In DNA, the CDR3 is TGTGCCAGCAGCCCCACCGGACTAGCGGGAGTAAGGGACAATGAGCAGTTCTTC. Translating gives CASSPTGLAGVRDNEQFF. The chain is built from TRBV11-3 and TRBJ2-1, with 13 bases fitting TRBD2. V shed 5 bases and J 5 bases; nucleotides not matched to a gene: 12. This CDR3 region has 18 residues. CDR1 is SGHNT and CDR2 is YENEEA in the germline V gene.

The gene calls are TRBV2 and TRBJ1-4; tentatively, D is TRBD1 (5 bases). Germline V lookup: CDR1 SNHLY, CDR2 FYNNEI. The CDR3 has 15 residues. CDR3 residues: CAAAGSGGLGEKLFF. The CDR3 DNA follows: TGTGCAGCGGCCGGCAGCGGGGGTTTGGGAGAAAAACTGTTTTTT.

This clone has just a few counts. This rearrangement joins TRBV5-1 to TRBJ2-5, with unresolved D. The length of the CDR3 is 16 residues. Germline V gene data show CDR1 as SGHRS and CDR2 as YFSETQ. The V and J ends lost 0 bases and 4 bases respectively, with 16 bases between them. The CDR3 DNA reads TGCGCCAGCAGCTTGGTAGGTGGCCTCAGAGGAGAGACCCAGTACTTC. Translated: CASSLVGGLRGETQYF.

This CDR3 is CASSPNSGGTDTQYF. The CDR3 region has the DNA TGTGCCAGCTCACCTAACTCGGGGGGCACAGATACGCAGTATTTT. The chain recombines TRBV18 with TRBJ2-3, with D perhaps matching TRBD2 (6 bases). Germline CDR1 and CDR2: KGHSH and LQKENI. The V end was cut by 3 bases, the J end by 1 base, with 11 bases between. The CDR3 is made up of 15 amino acids.

The V and J genes are TRBV30 and TRBJ1-5; possible D gene TRBD1, 5 bases. The ends were cut back, 3 bases at V and 0 bases at J, with 12 bases in the middle. The germline gives CDR1 GTSNPN, CDR2 SVGIG (reference sequence). The CDR3 spans 15 residues. Here the CDR3 DNA reads TGTGCCTGGAGCTGGGGGGTCAATAGCAATCAGCCCCAGCATTTT. Protein: CAWSWGVNSNQPQHF.

The V and J genes are TRBV7-9 and TRBJ1-2; D perhaps matches TRBD1 (5 bases). Germline lookup yields CDR1 SEHNR and CDR2 FQNEAQ (reference sequence). Trimming left V 5 bases short and J 1 base short, with 14 bases between. This CDR3 has 15 amino acids. The CDR3 sequence is CASSPSGGVNYGYTF. The CDR3 coding sequence is TGTGCCAGCAGCCCGAGCGGAGGGGTTAACTATGGCTACACCTTC.

This clone came up a few times. The gene calls are TRBV9 and TRBJ1-3; TRBD1 matches 7 bases. V lost 0 bases to trimming and J lost 0 bases; unmatched junction nucleotides: 6. The germline gives CDR1 SGDLS, CDR2 YYNGEE. This CDR3 is built from 17 residues. The chain's CDR3 is CASSVEGTDHSGNTIYF. CDR3 sequence (DNA): TGTGCCAGCAGCGTAGAGGGGACAGACCACTCTGGAAACACCATATATTTT. The variable domain in full, with the rest retrieved from reference TRBV9 and TRBJ1-3, is DSGVTQTPKHLITATGQRVTLRCSPRSGDLSVYWYQQSLDQGLQFLIQYYNGEERAKGNILERFSAQQFPDLHSELNLSSLELGDSALYFCASSVEGTDHSGNTIYFGEGSWLTVV.

The CDR3 here is CASNSGGQHPSPLHF. The CDR3 nucleotides are TGCGCCAGCAACTCCGGAGGACAGCATCCTTCACCCCTCCACTTT. The rearrangement joins TRBV5-1 to TRBJ1-6; TRBD1 is a possible D gene (6 bases). The germline CDR1 and CDR2 sequences are SGHRS and YFSETQ. V lost 6 bases and J lost 9, with 19 bases in between. This CDR3 contains 15 residues.

This clone was counted a few times. The chain combines TRBV5-6 with TRBJ2-1; 8 bases match TRBD1. CDR1 SGHDT and CDR2 YYEEEE come from the germline V gene. Trimming at V came to 2 bases and at J to 4 bases, leaving 5 bases not matched to a gene. The CDR3 covers 15 residues. CDR3 region: CASSLGRQGYNEQFF. The CDR3 DNA follows: TGTGCCAGCAGCTTAGGGAGACAGGGGTACAATGAGCAGTTCTTC.

J is TRBJ1-5 and V is TRBV6-5; TRBD1 might be the D (5 bases). The CDR3 sequence is 13 residues long. CDR1 MNHEY and CDR2 SVGAGI come from the germline V gene. V was pared by 7 bases and J by 7 bases, with 14 bases between. The CDR3: CASNGQGFQPQHF. CDR3 DNA: TGTGCCAGCAACGGCCAGGGATTCCAGCCCCAGCATTTT.

V usage is TRBV10-2 and J usage is TRBJ2-7, with 7 bases lining up with TRBD1. CDR3 length: 14 amino acids. Germline V gives CDR1 WSHSY, CDR2 SAAADI. The trim removed 7 bases at V and 2 bases at J, leaving 8 bases unmatched. CDR3 bases: TGCGCCAGCACCAACAGGGGCCCCCCCTACGAGCAGTACTTC. Its translation is CASTNRGPPYEQYF.

This chain links TRBV19 with TRBJ2-7; perhaps TRBD1 as D (6 bases). CDR3 size: 14 residues. Germline lookup yields CDR1 LNHDA and CDR2 SQIVND (reference sequence). V lost 10 bases and J lost 0, with 16 bases in between. In nucleotides, the CDR3 is TGTGCCACCGGAAGGACAGCGAGCTCCTACGAGCAGTACTTC. Translated, it gives CATGRTASSYEQYF.

This clone was seen a few times. V usage is TRBV5-1 and J usage is TRBJ2-3; possibly TRBD2 for D (6 bases). V was shortened by 1 base and J by 3 bases, with 15 bases between the two germline ends. Germline V CDR1 and CDR2: SGHRS, YFSETQ. The CDR3 sequence is 16 residues long. In DNA, the CDR3 is TGCGCCAGCAGCTTGAACGGGGGAACTCAAACAGATACGCAGTATTTT. As protein: CASSLNGGTQTDTQYF.

This chain uses TRBV25-1 with TRBJ1-1; tentatively, D is TRBD1 (6 bases). Trimming took off 3 bases at V and 0 bases at J, with 11 bases between the two ends. The CDR3 sequence is 15 residues long. CDR1 MGHDK and CDR2 SYGVNS come from the germline V gene. CDR3: CASSETGEMNTEAFF. Written as DNA, the CDR3 is TGTGCCAGCAGTGAGACAGGAGAAATGAACACTGAAGCTTTCTTT.

CDR3 sequence: CASSGKGAGLNTEAFF. The DNA of the CDR3 is TGTGCCAGCAGCGGAAAGGGGGCAGGGTTGAACACTGAAGCTTTCTTT. The chain is built from TRBV9 and TRBJ1-1; 7 bases align to TRBD1. Per the germline V gene, CDR1 is SGDLS and CDR2 is YYNGEE. This CDR3 has 16 amino acids. J was trimmed by 0 bases and V by 3 bases; bases with no gene match: 8.

This clone was recorded a few times. This chain connects TRBV28 to TRBJ1-3; 9 nucleotides line up with TRBD1. This CDR3 has 15 amino acids. The germline gives CDR1 MDHEN, CDR2 SYDVKM. V was clipped by 5 bases and J by 3 bases; unmatched bases: 5. CDR3 amino acids: CASSPRTGVGNTIYF. The CDR3 coding sequence is TGTGCCAGCAGTCCAAGGACAGGGGTTGGAAACACCATATATTTT.